This TCR beta chain was observed in a study of OX40 agonist ivuxolimab in advanced cancers. Germline CDR1 is SGDLS and CDR2 is YYNGEE. The CDR3 spans 13 residues. The V gene end was trimmed by 4 bases and the J gene end by 10 bases; junction bases not matched to a gene: 4. TCRdb's copy holds only in-frame clones and misses some; the assay was immunoSEQ multiplex PCR. The data contain tens of thousands of clones, 75% to 90% of them singletons. The sequences come from CD4+ or CD8+ T cells sorted from blood, collected in a trial of the OX40 agonist ivuxolimab. The chain is built from TRBV9 and TRBJ2-1; 11 bases match TRBD2. This clonotype was obtained from an adult with an advanced solid tumor such as melanoma, head and neck, liver or kidney cancer. In DNA, the CDR3 is TGTGCCAGCAGCCTCGGGACTAGCGGAGAGCAGTTCTTC. This translates into CASSLGTSGEQFF.